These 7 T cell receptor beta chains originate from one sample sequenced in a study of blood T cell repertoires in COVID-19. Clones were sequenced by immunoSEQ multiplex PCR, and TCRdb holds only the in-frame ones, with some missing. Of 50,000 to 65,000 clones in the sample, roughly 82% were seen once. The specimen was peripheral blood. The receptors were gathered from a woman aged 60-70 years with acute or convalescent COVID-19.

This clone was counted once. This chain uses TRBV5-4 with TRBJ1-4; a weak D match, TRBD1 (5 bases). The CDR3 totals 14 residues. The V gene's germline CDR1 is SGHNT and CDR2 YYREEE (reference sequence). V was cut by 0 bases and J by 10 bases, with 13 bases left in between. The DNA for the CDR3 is TGTGCCAGCAGCTTGGAAGGGGATCGAGGAAAACTGTTTTTT. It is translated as CASSLEGDRGKLFF.

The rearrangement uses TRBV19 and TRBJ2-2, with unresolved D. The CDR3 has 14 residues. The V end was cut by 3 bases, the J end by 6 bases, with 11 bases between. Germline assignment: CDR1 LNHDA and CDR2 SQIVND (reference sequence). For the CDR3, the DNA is TGTGCCAGTAGTATTTCGAGTAGATCCGGGGAGCTGTTTTTT. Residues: CASSISSRSGELFF.

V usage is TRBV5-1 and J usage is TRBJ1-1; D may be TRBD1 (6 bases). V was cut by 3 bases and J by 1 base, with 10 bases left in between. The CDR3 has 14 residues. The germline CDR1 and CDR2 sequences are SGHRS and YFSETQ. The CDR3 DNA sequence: TGCGCCAGCAGCTCAGACAGGTCGAACACTGAAGCTTTCTTT. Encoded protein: CASSSDRSNTEAFF.

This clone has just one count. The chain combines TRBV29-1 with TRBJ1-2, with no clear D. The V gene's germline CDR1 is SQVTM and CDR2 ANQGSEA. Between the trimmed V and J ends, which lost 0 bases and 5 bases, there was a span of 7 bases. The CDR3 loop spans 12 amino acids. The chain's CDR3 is CSVEDPPYGYTF. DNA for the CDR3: TGCAGCGTTGAAGATCCCCCTTATGGCTACACCTTC.

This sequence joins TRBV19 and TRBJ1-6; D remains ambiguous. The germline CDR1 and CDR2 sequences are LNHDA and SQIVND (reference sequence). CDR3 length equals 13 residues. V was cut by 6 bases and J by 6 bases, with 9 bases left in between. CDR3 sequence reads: CASSTRSNSPLHF. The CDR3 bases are TGTGCCAGTAGCACCCGGAGTAATTCACCCCTCCACTTT. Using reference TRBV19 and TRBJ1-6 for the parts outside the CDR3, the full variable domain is DGGITQSPKYLFRKEGQNVTLSCEQNLNHDAMYWYRQDPGQGLRLIYYSQIVNDFQKGDIAEGYSVSREKKESFPLTVTSAQKNPTAFYLCASSTRSNSPLHFGNGTRLTVT.

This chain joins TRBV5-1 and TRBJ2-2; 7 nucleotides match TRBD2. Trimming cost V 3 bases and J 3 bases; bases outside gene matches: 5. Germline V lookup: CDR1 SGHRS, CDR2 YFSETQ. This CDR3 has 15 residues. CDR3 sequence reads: CASSWGRGDTGELFF. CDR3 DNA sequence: TGCGCCAGCAGCTGGGGGAGGGGCGACACCGGGGAGCTGTTTTTT. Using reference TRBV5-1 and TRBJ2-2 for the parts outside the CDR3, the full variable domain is KAGVTQTPRYLIKTRGQQVTLSCSPISGHRSVSWYQQTPGQGLQFLFEYFSETQRNKGNFPGRFSGRQFSNSRSEMNVSTLELGDSALYLCASSWGRGDTGELFFGEGSRLTVL.

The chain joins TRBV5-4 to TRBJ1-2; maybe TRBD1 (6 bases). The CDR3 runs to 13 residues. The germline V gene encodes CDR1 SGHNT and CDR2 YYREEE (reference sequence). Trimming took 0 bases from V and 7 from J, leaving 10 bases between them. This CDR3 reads CASSLEGRGGYTF. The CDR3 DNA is TGTGCCAGCAGCTTGGAGGGCAGGGGTGGCTACACCTTC.